This paragraph covers one T cell receptor (beta chain) sequence. The antigen remains unidentified. These data originate in a study of neurological immune-mediated disorders. The CDR3 contains 16 residues. The ends lost 1 base at V and 3 bases at J; junction bases unmatched: 6. Study conclusions and caveats: HTLV-1-associated myelopathy had the most TCR clonal expansion, whereas multiple sclerosis had the least (lower than in healthy controls).

cDNA was made by 5'RACE with 10-nucleotide random UMIs. From the 5' RACE reads, TCRdb called clonotypes with MiXCR, one entry per CDR3 protein. The data show tens of thousands of distinct CDR3 sequences, less than 15% seen once. Stated time point: longitudinal time-point 2. PBMCs stored at -80 C, numbering 2 million, were the origin of the unsorted libraries. This clonotype was obtained from a female donor with HTLV-1-associated myelopathy (HAM/TSP). This rearrangement joins TRBV12-3 or TRBV12-4 to TRBJ2-7; the match to TRBD1 covers 10 bases. The specimen sequenced was PBMCs. The CDR3 sequence is CASSLGDRGFGYEQYF. The CDR3 DNA reads TGTGCCAGCAGTTTAGGGGACAGGGGATTTGGCTACGAGCAGTACTTC.